The 16 T cell receptor beta chains below were found in one sample sequenced in a study of blood T cells in healthy people across ages. Primers used in a second PCR of about 7 to 12 cycles were a sample-barcoded 5' primer and a J-beta primer mix. TCRdb used MiXCR to reprocess the 5' RACE reads, holding one entry per CDR3 protein. Of roughly 1,500,000 distinct CDR3 sequences detected, around 36% appear once; the ten largest clones hold roughly 12%. The material sequenced was blood. All receptors come from a woman in her twenties or thirties in good health.

The chain is built from TRBV13 and TRBJ2-1; TRBD2 aligns across 7 bases. Germline V CDR1 and CDR2: PRHDT, FYEKMQ (reference sequence). CDR3 length equals 16 residues. With 6 bases clipped from V and 0 bases from J, the junction kept 8 bases outside the gene matches. The CDR3 DNA follows: TGTGCCAGCAGGCGAGGATGGGAGGGCTCCTACAATGAGCAGTTCTTC. Its translation: CASRRGWEGSYNEQFF.

This clonotype showed up many times. This chain uses TRBV29-1 with TRBJ1-1; unclear D gene. Trimming left V 5 bases short and J 6 bases short, with 13 bases between. From germline, CDR1 is SQVTM and CDR2 ANQGSEA. The CDR3 totals 12 residues. CDR3 sequence (DNA): TGCAGCGTTCTCTTTACGGGCCCTGAAGCTTTCTTT. It specifies CSVLFTGPEAFF.

The gene calls are TRBV6-1 and TRBJ2-3; the D is unclear. Germline CDR1 reads MNHNS; CDR2 reads SASEGT. The V gene lost 6 bases and the J gene lost 2 bases, with 9 bases spanning the gap. The CDR3 loop spans 13 amino acids. The chain's CDR3 is CASRDLNTDTQYF. CDR3 nucleotide sequence: TGTGCCAGCAGGGACCTGAACACAGATACGCAGTATTTT.

This clonotype was picked up many times. The chain carries TRBV11-1 and TRBJ2-3; tentative D call: TRBD2 (5 bases). Germline V CDR1 and CDR2: SGHAT, FQDESV (reference sequence). This CDR3 is built from 15 residues. Trimming left V 5 bases short and J 6 bases short, with 18 bases between. CDR3 amino acids: CASSQPPGSRDTQYF. In DNA form, the CDR3 reads TGTGCCAGCAGCCAACCTCCGGGGAGCAGGGATACGCAGTATTTT.

This clonotype has just a few counts. The chain carries TRBV20-1 and TRBJ2-3; 9 positions match TRBD2. The CDR3 consists of 16 residues. Per the germline V gene, CDR1 is DFQATT and CDR2 is SNEGSKA (reference sequence). Unmatched junction bases numbered 9, after V lost 0 bases and J lost 5 bases. CDR3 sequence reads: CSARDRGSGSGDTQYF. The CDR3 DNA sequence: TGCAGTGCTAGAGATCGCGGTAGCGGGAGTGGAGATACGCAGTATTTT.

The rearrangement links TRBV4-2 to TRBJ2-7, with 12 bases identical to TRBD2. This CDR3 comprises 16 residues. Per the germline V gene, CDR1 is LGHNA and CDR2 is YNFKEQ. V trimming: 4 bases; J trimming: 2 bases; junction bases outside the gene matches: 6. In nucleotides, the CDR3 is TGTGCCAGCAGCCCGAGGACTAGCGGGGTGGCCTACGAGCAGTACTTC. This codes for CASSPRTSGVAYEQYF.

This chain joins TRBV20-1 and TRBJ2-1, with 11 bases identical to TRBD2. After removal of 0 bases from V and 15 bases from J, the junction contained 13 bases not matched to a gene. The CDR3 contains 15 residues. Germline V gene sequence: CDR1 DFQATT, CDR2 SNEGSKA (reference sequence). The CDR3 sequence: CSARDPLAGGLPLFF. DNA for the CDR3: TGCAGTGCTAGAGATCCCCTAGCGGGAGGACTTCCACTGTTCTTC.

Points on this clonotype: This may be a read error: a much more frequent sequence differs by one nucleotide. The chain couples TRBV29-1 to TRBJ1-1; possibly TRBD1 for D (6 bases). The CDR3 is 15 amino acids. Per the germline V gene, CDR1 is SQVTM and CDR2 is ANQGSEA. V gave up 7 bases and J gave up 4 bases, with 22 bases separating them. Written as DNA, the CDR3 is TGCAGCGCTAGCAAGCAAGGGGGGGCGAGCACTGAAGCTTTCTTT. It translates to CSASKQGGASTEAFF.

A remark on this clonotype: A much larger clone lies one base from this, so it may be a read error. The chain links TRBV4-2 to TRBJ2-5, with 8 positions matching TRBD2. V lost 4 bases, J lost 11 bases, and 15 bases stayed unmatched. This CDR3 comprises 15 residues. Germline V gene sequence: CDR1 LGHNA, CDR2 YNFKEQ. In DNA form, the CDR3 reads TGTGCCAGCAGCCCCGGCAGCGGGAGCTACAATGAGCAGTACTTC. Translation gives CASSPGSGSYNEQYF.

The chain employs TRBV5-4 and TRBJ2-6, with 8 positions matching TRBD2. The CDR3 has 17 residues. CDR1 and CDR2 (germline): SGHNT, YYREEE (reference sequence). The trim removed 2 bases at V and 8 bases at J, leaving 12 bases unmatched. CDR3 region: CASSFYPPRGVSNVLTF. Here the CDR3 DNA reads TGTGCCAGCAGCTTTTACCCCCCGCGGGGGGTTTCCAACGTCCTGACTTTC. Together with reference TRBV5-4 and TRBJ2-6, the CDR3 gives the full variable domain: ETGVTQSPTHLIKTRGQQVTLRCSSQSGHNTVSWYQQALGQGPQFIFQYYREEENGRGNFPPRFSGLQFPNYSSELNVNALELDDSALYLCASSFYPPRGVSNVLTFGAGSRLTVL.

This clonotype showed up just a few times. The chain couples TRBV28 to TRBJ2-5; TRBD1 or TRBD2 may be the D gene (5 bases each). V was clipped by 4 bases and J by 11 bases, with 20 bases between them. The CDR3 is 14 amino acids. Germline assignment: CDR1 MDHEN and CDR2 SYDVKM. In DNA, the CDR3 is TGTGCCAGCAGTTCGTCCTACGAACGATGGGGGCAGTACTTC. Translation gives CASSSSYERWGQYF.

The chain links TRBV7-9 to TRBJ1-5, with 10 bases aligning to TRBD1. V gave up 5 bases and J gave up 2 bases; unmatched junction bases: 9. Germline V CDR1 and CDR2: SEHNR, FQNEAQ (reference sequence). The CDR3 has 17 amino acids. The CDR3 protein is CASSNSGTGAGNQPQHF. CDR3 in DNA: TGTGCCAGCAGCAACTCCGGGACAGGGGCGGGCAATCAGCCCCAGCATTTT.

Only a few counts were recorded for this clonotype. The chain couples TRBV20-1 to TRBJ2-7; D is tentatively TRBD1 or TRBD2 (5 bases each). The CDR3 consists of 16 residues. The V end was cut by 5 bases, the J end by 4 bases, with 24 bases between. From germline, CDR1 is DFQATT and CDR2 SNEGSKA (reference sequence). This CDR3 is CSAPWSGANNRYEQYF. In DNA, the CDR3 is TGCAGTGCTCCCTGGTCCGGGGCAAACAATCGTTACGAGCAGTACTTC.

In this sample, this clonotype turned up a few times. The chain recombines TRBV29-1 with TRBJ2-2; 9 positions match TRBD2. The CDR3 spans 13 residues. Germline V gene data show CDR1 as SQVTM and CDR2 as ANQGSEA. V lost 4 bases to trimming and J lost 11 bases; unmatched junction nucleotides: 8. Written as DNA, the CDR3 is TGCAGCGTTGCTGCGGGAGGGCCTGGAGAGCTGTTTTTT. Its protein product is CSVAAGGPGELFF.

The chain recombines TRBV3-1 with TRBJ2-1; 10 bases align to TRBD2. The CDR3 length is 13 residues. The germline CDR1 and CDR2 sequences are LGHDT and YNNKEL (reference sequence). With 4 bases clipped from V and 11 bases from J, the junction kept 5 bases outside the gene matches. CDR3 region: CASSLPGLAKQFF. CDR3 bases: TGTGCCAGCAGCCTCCCGGGACTAGCGAAGCAGTTCTTC.

A word on this clonotype: A much larger clonotype is one base distant, so this may be a read error. The chain joins TRBV4-1 to TRBJ2-3; the match to TRBD2 covers 7 bases. V was clipped by 1 base and J by 2 bases; unmatched bases: 6. CDR1 is MGHRA, CDR2 YSYEKL, per germline. The CDR3 is made up of 16 amino acids. CDR3 sequence reads: CASSQVASGSTDTQYF. Here the CDR3 DNA reads TGCGCCAGCAGCCAAGTGGCTAGCGGCTCCACAGATACGCAGTATTTT.